The next 18 T cell receptor beta chains were all read from a single sample in a study of T cell therapy after organ transplantation. The antigens of these receptors remain unknown. Generated by immunoSEQ multiplex PCR, the TCRdb table keeps only in-frame clones and is missing some. The sample shows 40,000 to 60,000 clones, about 95% of them seen only once. Sequencing was performed on CD8+ T cells from blood, taken before autologous CMV-specific T cell therapy. The receptors here all came from a human patient who had received a solid organ transplant and had CMV disease.

The rearrangement uses TRBV6-5 and TRBJ2-7, with 7 bases lining up with TRBD1. This CDR3 contains 15 residues. CDR1 is MNHEY, CDR2 SVGAGI, per germline. The V segment lost 5 bases and the J segment 4 bases; nucleotides outside the gene matches: 11. CDR3 DNA sequence: TGTGCCAGCAGTCCCTCGACAGGGATCGGTTACGAGCAGTACTTC. Translated, it gives CASSPSTGIGYEQYF.

This sequence joins TRBV5-1 and TRBJ1-5, with a possible D match to TRBD1 (6 bases). The V end lost 0 bases, the J end lost 0 bases, and 10 bases lay between the germline ends. Per the germline V gene, CDR1 is SGHRS and CDR2 is YFSETQ. This CDR3 is built from 16 residues. CDR3 nucleotide sequence: TGCGCCAGCAGCTTGGGGACAGATATTAGCAATCAGCCCCAGCATTTT. This gives the protein CASSLGTDISNQPQHF.

The chain has TRBV6-6 and TRBJ1-2; TRBD1 aligns across 7 bases. Trimming at V came to 8 bases and at J to 6 bases, leaving 6 bases not matched to a gene. The CDR3 covers 12 residues. The germline V gene has CDR1 MNHNY and CDR2 SVGAGI (reference sequence). As DNA, the CDR3 is TGTGCCAGCGACGGACAGGATCATGGCTACACCTTC. Amino acids: CASDGQDHGYTF.

This chain joins TRBV7-2 and TRBJ1-5; possibly TRBD1 for D (5 bases). Germline V CDR1 and CDR2: SGHTA, FQGNSA. Trimming took 6 bases from V and 0 from J, leaving 9 bases between them. This CDR3 contains 14 residues. Here the CDR3 reads CASSETVSNQPQHF. CDR3 nucleotide sequence: TGTGCCAGCAGTGAGACAGTTAGCAATCAGCCCCAGCATTTT.

J is TRBJ2-7 and V is TRBV29-1; D not certain. The CDR3 has 13 residues. Deletions cut 1 base from V and 2 bases from J, with 9 bases between. The germline V gene encodes CDR1 SQVTM and CDR2 ANQGSEA. CDR3 nucleotide sequence: TGCAGCGTTGAAGTCCGAGAAACCTACGAGCAGTACTTC. It yields the protein CSVEVRETYEQYF.

This clone was detected only once. This sequence joins TRBV10-1 and TRBJ2-1, with 11 bases matching TRBD2. The germline V gene encodes CDR1 WNHNN and CDR2 SYGVQD (reference sequence). The CDR3 has 16 residues. The ends lost 5 bases at V and 5 bases at J; junction bases unmatched: 8. The CDR3 DNA is TGCGCCAGCAGTCCATTCGGGACTAGCGGAGACAATGAGCAGTTCTTC. Its protein product is CASSPFGTSGDNEQFF.

This chain links TRBV6-1 with TRBJ2-7; no clear D gene. The CDR3 is 15 amino acids. Germline assignment: CDR1 MNHNS and CDR2 SASEGT. Trimming left V 2 bases short and J 3 bases short, with 14 bases between. CDR3 protein: CASSESSGLVYEQYF. DNA of the CDR3: TGTGCCAGCAGTGAATCTTCGGGTTTGGTCTACGAGCAGTACTTC.

This sequence joins TRBV5-4 and TRBJ2-7; tentatively, D is TRBD1 (5 bases). Germline assignment: CDR1 SGHNT and CDR2 YYREEE (reference sequence). Trimming removed 0 bases at V and 3 bases at J, with 16 bases between. The CDR3 extends over 16 amino acids. The DNA for the CDR3 is TGTGCCAGCAGCTTGGAGCCAGGGCGATCCTTCTACGAGCAGTACTTC. Protein: CASSLEPGRSFYEQYF.

The chain combines TRBV7-2 with TRBJ1-1, with TRBD1 as a possible D gene (5 bases). This CDR3 is 16 amino acids long. The ends were cut back, 5 bases at V and 1 base at J, with 17 bases in the middle. CDR1 is SGHTA, CDR2 FQGNSA, per germline. CDR3 sequence (DNA): TGTGCCAGCAGCCCCGACCGGACAATCGCGAACACTGAAGCTTTCTTT. Translated: CASSPDRTIANTEAFF.

The V and J genes are TRBV7-2 and TRBJ1-1; D gene ambiguous. Germline loops: CDR1 SGHTA, CDR2 FQGNSA. This CDR3 is built from 16 residues. V was cut by 5 bases and J by 3 bases, with 19 bases left in between. This chain's CDR3 is CASSHLRALADTEAFF. The CDR3 DNA is TGTGCCAGCAGCCATCTAAGGGCCCTGGCTGACACTGAAGCTTTCTTT. Together with reference TRBV7-2 and TRBJ1-1, the CDR3 gives the full variable domain: GAGVSQSPSNKVTEKGKDVELRCDPISGHTALYWYRQSLGQGLEFLIYFQGNSAPDKSGLPSDRFSAERTGGSVSTLTIQRTQQEDSAVYLCASSHLRALADTEAFFGQGTRLTVV.

The gene calls are TRBV7-8 and TRBJ1-5; a weak D match, TRBD1 (5 bases). V was shortened by 2 bases and J by 4 bases, with 15 bases between the two germline ends. CDR1 and CDR2 (germline): SGHVS, FQNEAQ. There are 16 residues in the CDR3. CDR3 sequence: CASSLSGLGGNQPQHF. The CDR3 DNA sequence: TGTGCCAGCAGCTTATCGGGTTTGGGGGGGAATCAGCCCCAGCATTTT.

The J gene is TRBJ1-2, the V gene TRBV5-1; perhaps TRBD1 as D (6 bases). The CDR3 extends over 13 amino acids. The germline V and J ends were trimmed by 2 bases and 8 bases, with 13 bases remaining between them. CDR1 and CDR2 from the germline V gene are SGHRS and YFSETQ. The CDR3, as DNA: TGCGCCAGCAGCTTTGAAACAGGGAGAGGCTACACCTTC. Protein: CASSFETGRGYTF.

The V call is TRBV4-1, the J call TRBJ2-1; D call uncertain. This CDR3 is 14 amino acids long. Germline-derived CDR1 and CDR2 are MGHRA and YSYEKL. Trimming shortened V by 3 bases and J by 5 bases, and 11 bases separated the two germline ends. CDR3 sequence: CASSQFAGDNEQFF. CDR3 in DNA: TGCGCCAGCAGCCAGTTCGCAGGTGACAATGAGCAGTTCTTC.

V and J are TRBV23-1 and TRBJ2-7; D might be TRBD1 (5 bases). TRBV23-1 is an ORF, and what it does is uncertain. V gave up 4 bases and J gave up 2 bases, with 9 bases separating them. The CDR3 contains 13 residues. The CDR3 region has the DNA TGCGCCAGCAGTCCTGACAGAGCCTACGAGCAGTACTTC. It is translated as CASSPDRAYEQYF.

The chain is built from TRBV6-1 and TRBJ1-2; perhaps TRBD1 as D (5 bases). This CDR3 has 17 amino acids. Trimming removed 3 bases at V and 1 base at J, with 18 bases between. Germline CDR1 is MNHNS and CDR2 is SASEGT. The CDR3 loop reads CASSEGPILTDNYGYTF. Written as DNA, the CDR3 is TGTGCCAGCAGTGAGGGGCCGATTCTAACGGATAACTATGGCTACACCTTC.

This chain links TRBV6-5 with TRBJ2-1; D uncertain. Trimming pared 6 bases from V and 4 bases from J, leaving 10 bases between. From germline, CDR1 is MNHEY and CDR2 SVGAGI. The CDR3 consists of 13 residues. CDR3: CASSLGLYNEQFF. The CDR3 DNA is TGTGCCAGCAGCCTAGGGCTGTACAATGAGCAGTTCTTC.

The chain employs TRBV7-3 and TRBJ2-3; TRBD1 matches 7 bases. Losses at the gene ends were 3 bases for V and 3 bases for J; bases not matched to a gene: 3. The V gene's germline CDR1 is SGHTA and CDR2 FQGTGA. This CDR3 is 14 amino acids long. The CDR3 loop is CASSFQGVTDTQYF. CDR3 coding DNA: TGTGCCAGCAGCTTTCAGGGGGTTACAGATACGCAGTATTTT.

This chain uses TRBV5-5 with TRBJ2-7, with 9 bases aligning to TRBD1. Looked up from germline, CDR1 is SGHKS and CDR2 is YYEKEE (reference sequence). With V trimmed by 3 bases and J by 2 bases, 3 bases remained unmatched. The CDR3 runs 14 residues. This CDR3 reads CASSSTGGAYEQYF. The DNA of the CDR3 is TGTGCCAGCAGCTCGACAGGGGGTGCCTACGAGCAGTACTTC. The variable domain in full, with the rest retrieved from reference TRBV5-5 and TRBJ2-7, is DAGVTQSPTHLIKTRGQQVTLRCSPISGHKSVSWYQQVLGQGPQFIFQYYEKEERGRGNFPDRFSARQFPNYSSELNVNALLLGDSALYLCASSSTGGAYEQYFGPGTRLTVT.